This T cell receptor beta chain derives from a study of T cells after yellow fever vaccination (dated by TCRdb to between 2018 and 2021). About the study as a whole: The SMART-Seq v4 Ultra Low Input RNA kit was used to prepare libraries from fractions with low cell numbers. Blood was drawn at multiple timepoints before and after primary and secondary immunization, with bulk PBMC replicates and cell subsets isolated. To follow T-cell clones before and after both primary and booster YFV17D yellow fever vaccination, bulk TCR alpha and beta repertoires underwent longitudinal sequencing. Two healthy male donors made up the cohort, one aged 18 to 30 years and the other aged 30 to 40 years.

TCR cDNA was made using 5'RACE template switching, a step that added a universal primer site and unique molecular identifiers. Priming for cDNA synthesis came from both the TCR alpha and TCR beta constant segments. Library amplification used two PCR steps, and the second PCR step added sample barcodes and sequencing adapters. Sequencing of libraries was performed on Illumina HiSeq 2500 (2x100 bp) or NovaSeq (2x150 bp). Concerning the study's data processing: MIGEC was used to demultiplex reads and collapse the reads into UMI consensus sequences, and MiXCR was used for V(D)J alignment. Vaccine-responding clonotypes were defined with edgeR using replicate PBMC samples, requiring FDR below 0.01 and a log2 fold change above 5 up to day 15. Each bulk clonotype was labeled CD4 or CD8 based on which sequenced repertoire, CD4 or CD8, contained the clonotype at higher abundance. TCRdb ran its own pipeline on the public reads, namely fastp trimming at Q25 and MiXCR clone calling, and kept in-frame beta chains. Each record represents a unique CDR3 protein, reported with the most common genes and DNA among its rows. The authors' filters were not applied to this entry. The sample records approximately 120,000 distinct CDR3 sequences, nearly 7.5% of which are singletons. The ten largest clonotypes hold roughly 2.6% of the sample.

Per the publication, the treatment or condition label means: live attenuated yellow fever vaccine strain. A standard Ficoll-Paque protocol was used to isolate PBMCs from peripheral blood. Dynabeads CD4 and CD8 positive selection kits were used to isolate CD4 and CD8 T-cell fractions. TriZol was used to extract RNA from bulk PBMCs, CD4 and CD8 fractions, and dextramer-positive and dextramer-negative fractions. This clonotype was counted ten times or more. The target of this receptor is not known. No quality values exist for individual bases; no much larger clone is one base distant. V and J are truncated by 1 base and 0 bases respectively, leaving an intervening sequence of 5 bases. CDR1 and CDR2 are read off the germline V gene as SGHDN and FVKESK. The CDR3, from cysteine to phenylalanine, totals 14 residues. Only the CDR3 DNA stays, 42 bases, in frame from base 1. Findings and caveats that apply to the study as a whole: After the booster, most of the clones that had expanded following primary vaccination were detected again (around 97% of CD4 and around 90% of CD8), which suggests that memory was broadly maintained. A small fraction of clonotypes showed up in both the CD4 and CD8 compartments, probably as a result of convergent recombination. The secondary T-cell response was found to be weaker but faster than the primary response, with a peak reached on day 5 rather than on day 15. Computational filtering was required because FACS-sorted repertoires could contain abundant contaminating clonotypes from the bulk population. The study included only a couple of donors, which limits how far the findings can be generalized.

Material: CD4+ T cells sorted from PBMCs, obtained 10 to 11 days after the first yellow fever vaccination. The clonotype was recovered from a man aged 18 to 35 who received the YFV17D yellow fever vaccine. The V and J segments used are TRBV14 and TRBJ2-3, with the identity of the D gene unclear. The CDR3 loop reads CASSQAGSTDTQYF. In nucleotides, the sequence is TGTGCCAGCAGCCAAGCCGGGAGCACAGATACGCAGTATTTT.